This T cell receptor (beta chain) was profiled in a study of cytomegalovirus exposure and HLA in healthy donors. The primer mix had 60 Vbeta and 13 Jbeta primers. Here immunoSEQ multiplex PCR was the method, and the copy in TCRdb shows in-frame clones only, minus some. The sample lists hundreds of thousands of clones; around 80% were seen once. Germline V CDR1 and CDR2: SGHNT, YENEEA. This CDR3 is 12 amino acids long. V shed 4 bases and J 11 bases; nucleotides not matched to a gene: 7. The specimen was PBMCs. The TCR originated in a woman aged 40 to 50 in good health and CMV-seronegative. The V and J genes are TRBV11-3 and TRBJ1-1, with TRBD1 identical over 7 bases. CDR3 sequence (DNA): TGTGCCAGCAGCTCCCGGACAGGCTCCGCTTTCTTT. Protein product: CASSSRTGSAFF.